This TCR beta chain originates from a study of cytomegalovirus exposure and HLA in healthy donors. 13 Jbeta primers and 60 Vbeta primers were used for the PCR. Sequencing used immunoSEQ multiplex PCR; TCRdb keeps in-frame clones, though not all of them. The sample shows 75,000 to 95,000 clones, roughly 78% of them seen only once. Sequenced material: PBMCs. This clonotype originated in a male donor in good health and CMV-seropositive.

The CDR3 nucleotides are TGTGCCAGCAGGACTATGGCCGGGGAGCTGTTTTTT. This encodes CASRTMAGELFF. The V gene is TRBV2, the J gene TRBJ2-2; weak D call: TRBD2 (5 bases). Germline V gives CDR1 SNHLY, CDR2 FYNNEI. V lost 6 bases, J lost 6 bases, and 8 bases lay in between. The CDR3 is 12 residues long.